This T cell receptor beta chain was observed in a study of beta chain features in type 1 diabetes. Study findings and constraints: In comparison with healthy donors, patients had naive, central memory and Treg TCRB repertoires that appeared more similar. For TCRB rearrangement, an influence of HLA type remained unresolved here.

Notes on this clone: Its specificity is unknown.

Sorted CD4+ subsets: naive, central memory, regulatory, stem cell-like memory (CD45RO/CCR7/CD25/CD127/CD95/CD27 panel). This CDR3 contains 19 residues. The V gene's germline CDR1 is SEHNR and CDR2 FQNEAQ (reference sequence). The germline V and J ends were trimmed by 0 bases and 10 bases, with 30 bases remaining between them. Expressed TCRB transcripts were sequenced because the isolated RNA had all been reverse transcribed beforehand. Sequenced by immunoSEQ multiplex PCR; TCRdb stores in-frame clones only, minus some. The data hold around 240,000 clones, with 9.6% observed a single time. Input material: naive CD4+ T cells from blood. The source is a woman aged 18-29 years in good health. This chain uses TRBV7-9 with TRBJ1-2, with D perhaps TRBD1 (6 bases). The CDR3 is CASSLAWNSYRTGRFNYTF. The DNA of the CDR3 is TGTGCCAGCAGCTTAGCGTGGAATAGTTATCGAACAGGGCGGTTTAACTACACCTTC.